This record looks at one T cell receptor (beta chain) sequence and its context. Its antigen is undetermined. Healthy bone marrow donors supplied every sample. The germline V gene encodes CDR1 LNHDA and CDR2 SQIVND (reference sequence). This CDR3 region has 14 residues. Trimming took 5 bases from V and 5 from J; bases not matched to a gene: 7. The data were taken from a study of cytomegalovirus exposure and HLA in healthy donors. Points from the study as a whole: By HLA locus, TCR association rates varied in a later analysis, with DRB1 showing the most and HLA-C the fewest. In a later analysis, specific HLA alleles were associated with around 17,000 TCR beta sequences at a 0.05 false discovery rate. Roughly even sequencing depth across donors was the assumption behind the presence/absence analyses.

A multiplex PCR was run with 60 Vbeta primers and 13 Jbeta primers. Clones were sequenced by immunoSEQ multiplex PCR, and TCRdb holds only the in-frame ones, with some missing. The sample contains over 200,000 clones, approximately 78% of which appear only once. This clonotype was obtained from a male donor in good health and CMV-seronegative. What was sequenced was PBMCs. The chain carries TRBV19 and TRBJ2-5; 8 bases agree with TRBD1. CDR3 DNA: TGTGCCAGTAGTTCGCAGGGGGCGTGGGAGACCCAGTACTTC. Encoded protein: CASSSQGAWETQYF. The whole variable domain, remainder taken from reference TRBV19 and TRBJ2-5, is DGGITQSPKYLFRKEGQNVTLSCEQNLNHDAMYWYRQDPGQGLRLIYYSQIVNDFQKGDIAEGYSVSREKKESFPLTVTSAQKNPTAFYLCASSSQGAWETQYFGPGTRLLVL.